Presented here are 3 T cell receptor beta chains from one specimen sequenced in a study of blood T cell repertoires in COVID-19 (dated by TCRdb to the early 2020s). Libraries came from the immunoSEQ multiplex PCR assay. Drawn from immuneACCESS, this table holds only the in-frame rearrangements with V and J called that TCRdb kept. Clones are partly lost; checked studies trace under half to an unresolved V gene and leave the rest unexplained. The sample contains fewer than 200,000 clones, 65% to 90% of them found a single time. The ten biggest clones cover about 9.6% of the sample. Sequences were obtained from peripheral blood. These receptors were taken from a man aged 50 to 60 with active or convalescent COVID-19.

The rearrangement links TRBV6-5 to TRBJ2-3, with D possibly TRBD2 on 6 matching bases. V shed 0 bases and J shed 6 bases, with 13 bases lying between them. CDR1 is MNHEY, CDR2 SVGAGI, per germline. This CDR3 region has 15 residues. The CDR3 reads CASSYSGLRGDTQYF. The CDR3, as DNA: TGTGCCAGCAGTTACTCGGGACTCCGGGGGGATACGCAGTATTTT.

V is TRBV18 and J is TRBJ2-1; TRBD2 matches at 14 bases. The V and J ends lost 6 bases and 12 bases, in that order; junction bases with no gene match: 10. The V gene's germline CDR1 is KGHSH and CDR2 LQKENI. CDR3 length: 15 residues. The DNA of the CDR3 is TGTGCCAGCTCGCCCGGGACTAGCGGGGGCGAGGGGCAGTTCTTC. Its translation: CASSPGTSGGEGQFF.

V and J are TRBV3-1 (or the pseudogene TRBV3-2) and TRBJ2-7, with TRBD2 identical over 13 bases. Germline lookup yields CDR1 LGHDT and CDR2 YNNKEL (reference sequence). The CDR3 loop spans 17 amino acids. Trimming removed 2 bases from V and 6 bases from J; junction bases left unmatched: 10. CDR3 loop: CASSQPGGTSGISEQYF. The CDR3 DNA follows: TGTGCCAGCAGCCAACCCGGGGGGACTAGCGGGATTAGCGAGCAGTACTTC.